The 2 T cell receptor beta chains in this list originate from one sample, sequenced in a study of a mutant IDH1 vaccine in newly diagnosed glioma. TCRdb's copy holds only in-frame clones and misses some; the assay was immunoSEQ multiplex PCR. The repertoire holds about 47,000 clones, more than 70% seen once, with under 7.5% in the top ten. Their antigens remain unidentified. The time point is: week 35, safety follow-up. All doses held 300 ug of mutant IDH1 20-mer peptide, with topical imiquimod. The sequencing used PBMCs, collected from a glioma patient whose treatment included an IDH1 peptide vaccine. The receptors here all came from a woman in her 40s with glioma.

In its sample, this clone was seen a few times. The CDR3 coding sequence is TGTGCCAGCAGCTTACGCAGGGTGGGTATCGGGGGAGCCTCCTACAATGAGCAGTTCTTC. This translates into CASSLRRVGIGGASYNEQFF. V gene TRBV7-3 combines with J gene TRBJ2-1, with a weak D call TRBD2 (6 bases). V lost 2 bases to trimming and J lost 0 bases, with 23 bases between them. The CDR3 extends over 20 amino acids. Germline V gene sequence: CDR1 SGHTA, CDR2 FQGTGA.

V and J are TRBV30 and TRBJ2-1; D is perhaps TRBD2 (6 bases). This CDR3 is 15 amino acids long. The V and J ends lost 5 bases and 6 bases respectively, with 20 bases between them. In germline, CDR1 is GTSNPN, CDR2 SVGIG (reference sequence). The chain's CDR3 is CAWDRTTKKGNEQFF. In DNA form, the CDR3 reads TGTGCCTGGGATAGGACTACTAAAAAAGGCAATGAGCAGTTCTTC.